This TCR beta chain was found in a study of tumor-infiltrating lymphocytes in localized non-small cell lung cancer. Study at large: Patients included smokers and never-smokers with various histologies, some sampled after neoadjuvant chemotherapy. Findings of the study overall: Different pieces of the same tissue were used for each assay. Tumors had more T cell infiltration than uninvolved lung, per TCRbeta sequencing and CD3 counts. No T-cell fraction difference was seen between IM1 and IM2 tumors.

Produced via immunoSEQ multiplex PCR; TCRdb's table is partial and in-frame only. The profile shows around 17,000 clones, approximately 79% of them singletons. About this clone: No antigen is known for it.

This CDR3 is built from 19 residues. V was cut by 2 bases and J by 2 bases, with 22 bases left in between. CDR1 MDHEN and CDR2 SYDVKM come from the germline V gene. Sequencing was performed on lung tumor tissue. This sequence joins TRBV28 and TRBJ2-1, with D tentatively TRBD2 (8 bases). The sequence was collected from a human donor with non-small cell lung cancer. The CDR3 DNA follows: TGTGCCAGCAGTTTACTATGGACAGGTCGAGCGGGAGCCTACAATGAGCAGTTCTTC. Its protein product is CASSLLWTGRAGAYNEQFF.